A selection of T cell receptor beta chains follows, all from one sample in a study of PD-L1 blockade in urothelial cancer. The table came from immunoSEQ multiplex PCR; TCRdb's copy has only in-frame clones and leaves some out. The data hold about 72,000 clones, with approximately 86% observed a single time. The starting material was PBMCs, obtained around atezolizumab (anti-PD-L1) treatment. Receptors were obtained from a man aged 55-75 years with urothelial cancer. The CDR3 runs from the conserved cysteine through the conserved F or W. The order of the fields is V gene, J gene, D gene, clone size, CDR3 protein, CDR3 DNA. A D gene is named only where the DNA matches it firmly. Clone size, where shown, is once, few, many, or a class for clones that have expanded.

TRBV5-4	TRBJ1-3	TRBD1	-	CASSRDSGNTIYF	TGTGCCAGCAGCAGGGACAGCGGAAACACCATATATTTT
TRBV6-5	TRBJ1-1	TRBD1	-	CASSSRQGSPNTEAFF	TGTGCCAGCAGTTCGAGACAGGGATCCCCGAACACTGAAGCTTTCTTT
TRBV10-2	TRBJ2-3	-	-	CASSEDRNTDTQYF	TGCGCCAGCAGTGAGGACAGAAACACAGATACGCAGTATTTT
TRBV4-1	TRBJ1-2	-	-	CASSQIEAGAYNYGYTF	TGCGCCAGCAGCCAAATCGAAGCGGGGGCCTATAACTATGGCTACACCTTC
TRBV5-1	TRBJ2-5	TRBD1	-	CASSLDRGRSETQYF	TGCGCCAGCAGCCTAGACAGGGGGCGATCAGAGACCCAGTACTTC
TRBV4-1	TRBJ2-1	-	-	CASSQANLLAISYNEQFF	TGCGCCAGCAGCCAAGCCAACCTCCTAGCGATCTCCTACAATGAGCAGTTCTTC
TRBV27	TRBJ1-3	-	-	CASSPGRQLVGNTIYF	TGTGCCAGCAGTCCCGGAAGACAGCTAGTCGGAAACACCATATATTTT
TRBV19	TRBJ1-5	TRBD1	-	CASTGTGGQPQHF	TGTGCCAGTACCGGGACAGGGGGACAGCCCCAGCATTTT
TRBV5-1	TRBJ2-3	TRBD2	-	CASSPGLAGSTDTQYF	TGCGCCAGCAGCCCCGGACTAGCGGGGTCCACAGATACGCAGTATTTT
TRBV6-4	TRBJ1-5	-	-	CASSDRRTEGSNQPQHF	TGTGCCAGCAGTGACCGCAGGACAGAGGGGAGCAATCAGCCCCAGCATTTT
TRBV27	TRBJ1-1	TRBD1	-	CASNFEGLQGPPSVEAFF	TGTGCCAGCAATTTCGAGGGCTTACAGGGGCCCCCATCAGTTGAAGCTTTCTTT
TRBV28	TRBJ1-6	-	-	CASIWGGGDSPLHF	TGTGCCAGCATCTGGGGGGGAGGGGATTCACCCCTCCACTTT
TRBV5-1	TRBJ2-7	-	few	CASSQQGGMVSYEQYF	TGCGCCAGCAGCCAGCAAGGGGGAATGGTGTCCTACGAGCAGTACTTC
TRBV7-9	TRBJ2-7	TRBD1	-	CASSADRGFYEQYF	TGTGCCAGCAGCGCGGACAGGGGTTTCTACGAGCAGTACTTC
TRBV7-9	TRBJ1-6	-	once	CASSYTRSSPLHF	TGTGCCAGCAGCTATACACGGAGTTCACCCCTCCACTTT
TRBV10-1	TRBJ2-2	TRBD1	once	CASSEETGVNTGELFF	TGCGCCAGCAGTGAGGAGACAGGGGTTAACACCGGGGAGCTGTTTTTT
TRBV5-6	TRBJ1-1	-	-	CASSLVWGPETEAFF	TGTGCCAGCAGCTTGGTCTGGGGCCCTGAGACTGAAGCTTTCTTT